This TCR beta chain was recovered during a study of blood T cell repertoires in COVID-19. Overall study: The United States, Italy and Spain supplied acute and convalescent COVID-19 samples. The cDNA or gDNA used as material had been derived from T cells, B-cell-depleted T cells, or PBMCs.

The germline V gene has CDR1 MNHEY and CDR2 SMNVEV (reference sequence). V lost 4 bases to trimming and J lost 3 bases, with 7 bases between them. The CDR3 sequence is 13 residues long. Authors' data handling: From reference gene primer amplification, estimates of nucleated cell counts were derived. Data came from immunoSEQ multiplex PCR; TCRdb stores just in-frame clones and leaves some out. V and J calls and clone size are as listed in that table; D and trimming were resolved from the DNA. The repertoire holds 100,000 to 150,000 clones, with more than 70% as singletons. The chain links TRBV27 to TRBJ1-5; D gene ambiguous. The specimen sequenced was peripheral blood. This receptor was identified in a woman older than 75 with acute or convalescent COVID-19. CDR3 nucleotide sequence: TGTGCCAGCAGTTATTCCATCAATCAGCCCCAGCATTTT. It translates to CASSYSINQPQHF.